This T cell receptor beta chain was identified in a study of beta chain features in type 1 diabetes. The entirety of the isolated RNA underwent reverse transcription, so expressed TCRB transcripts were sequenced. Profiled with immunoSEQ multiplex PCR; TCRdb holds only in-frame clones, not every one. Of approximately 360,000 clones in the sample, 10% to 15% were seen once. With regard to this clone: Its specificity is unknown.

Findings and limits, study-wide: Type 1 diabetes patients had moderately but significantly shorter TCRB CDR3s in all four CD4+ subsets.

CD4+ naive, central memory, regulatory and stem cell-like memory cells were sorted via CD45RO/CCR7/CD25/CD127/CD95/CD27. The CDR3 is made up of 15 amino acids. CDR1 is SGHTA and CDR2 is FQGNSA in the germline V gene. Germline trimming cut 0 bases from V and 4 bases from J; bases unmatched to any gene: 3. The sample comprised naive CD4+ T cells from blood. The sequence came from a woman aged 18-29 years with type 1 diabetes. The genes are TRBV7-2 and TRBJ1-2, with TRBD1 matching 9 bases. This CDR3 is CASSLAGQGTYGYTF. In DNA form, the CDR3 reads TGTGCCAGCAGCTTAGCGGGACAGGGAACCTATGGCTACACCTTC.